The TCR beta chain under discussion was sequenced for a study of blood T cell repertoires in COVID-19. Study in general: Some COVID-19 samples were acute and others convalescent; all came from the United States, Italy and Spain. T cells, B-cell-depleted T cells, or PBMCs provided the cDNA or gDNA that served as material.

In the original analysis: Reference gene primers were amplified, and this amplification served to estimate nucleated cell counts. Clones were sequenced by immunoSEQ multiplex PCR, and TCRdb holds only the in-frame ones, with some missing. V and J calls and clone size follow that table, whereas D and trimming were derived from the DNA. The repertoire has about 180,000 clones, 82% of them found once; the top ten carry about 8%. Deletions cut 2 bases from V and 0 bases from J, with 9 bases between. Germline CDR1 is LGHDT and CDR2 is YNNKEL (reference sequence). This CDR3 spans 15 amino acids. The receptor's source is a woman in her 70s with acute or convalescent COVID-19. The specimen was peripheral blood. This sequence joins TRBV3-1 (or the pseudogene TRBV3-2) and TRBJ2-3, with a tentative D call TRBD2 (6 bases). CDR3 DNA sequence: TGTGCCAGCAGCCAAATTAGCGGTAGCACAGATACGCAGTATTTT. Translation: CASSQISGSTDTQYF.